The clone carrying this TCR beta chain was seen at least ten times. Its antigen is not known. This entry is derived from a study of T cells after yellow fever vaccination. The 5'RACE template-switching step produced TCR cDNA and added a universal primer site and UMIs. TCRdb re-derived calls from the 5' RACE reads in MiXCR, one entry per CDR3 protein. The repertoire consists of approximately 69,000 distinct CDR3 sequences, with approximately 5% occurring once and the leading ten covering under 2.5%. Trimming stripped 5 bases from V and 6 bases from J, with 17 bases between. The V gene's germline CDR1 is GTSNPN and CDR2 SVGIG (reference sequence). CDR3 length: 14 residues. Broader study findings: Researchers noted that a small share of clonotypes showed up in both CD4 and CD8 compartments. Contaminants from the bulk population, in the form of abundant clonotypes, could be found in FACS-sorted repertoires. On re-exposure, the response was weaker but peaked faster, at day 5 versus 15.

The V gene is TRBV30, the J gene TRBJ2-1, with D possibly TRBD2 on 6 matching bases. The receptor's source is a man between 18 and 35 years old who received the YFV17D yellow fever vaccine. The source was CD4+ T cells sorted from PBMCs, collected less than 16 days after the first yellow fever vaccination. CDR3 DNA: TGTGCCTGGTCCCCGGGACTTCCTCTCAATGAGCAGTTCTTC. This gives the protein CAWSPGLPLNEQFF.